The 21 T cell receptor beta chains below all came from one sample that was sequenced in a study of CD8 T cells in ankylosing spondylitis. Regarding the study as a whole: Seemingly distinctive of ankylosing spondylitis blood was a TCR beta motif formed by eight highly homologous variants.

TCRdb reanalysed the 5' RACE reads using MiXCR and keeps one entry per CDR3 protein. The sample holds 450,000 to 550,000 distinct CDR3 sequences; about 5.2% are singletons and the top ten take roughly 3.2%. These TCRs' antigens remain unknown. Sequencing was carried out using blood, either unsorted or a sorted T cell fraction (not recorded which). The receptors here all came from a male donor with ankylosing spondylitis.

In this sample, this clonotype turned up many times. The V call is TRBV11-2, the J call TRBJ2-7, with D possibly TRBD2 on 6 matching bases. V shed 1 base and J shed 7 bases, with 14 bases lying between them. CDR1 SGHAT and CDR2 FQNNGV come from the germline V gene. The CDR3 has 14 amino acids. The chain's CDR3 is CASSLAGGIGEQYF. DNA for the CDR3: TGTGCCAGCAGCTTAGCTGGGGGGATAGGGGAGCAGTACTTC. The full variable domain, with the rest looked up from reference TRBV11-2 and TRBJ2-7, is EAGVAQSPRYKIIEKRQSVAFWCNPISGHATLYWYQQILGQGPKLLIQFQNNGVVDDSQLPKDRFSAERLKGVDSTLKIQPAKLEDSAVYLCASSLAGGIGEQYFGPGTRLTVT.

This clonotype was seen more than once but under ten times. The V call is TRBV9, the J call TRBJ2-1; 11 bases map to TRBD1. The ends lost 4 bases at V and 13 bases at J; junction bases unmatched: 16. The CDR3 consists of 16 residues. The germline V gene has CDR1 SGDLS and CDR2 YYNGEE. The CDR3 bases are TGTGCCAGCAGCCAAAAACTAGACGGACAGGGGGCGTTTCAGTTCTTC. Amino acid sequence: CASSQKLDGQGAFQFF.

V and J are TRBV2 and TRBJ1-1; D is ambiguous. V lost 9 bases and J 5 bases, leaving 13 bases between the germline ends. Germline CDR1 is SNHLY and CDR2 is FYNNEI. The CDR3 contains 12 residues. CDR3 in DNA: TGTGCCAGAGGAAGTTTCGGGACTGAAGCTTTCTTT. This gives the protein CARGSFGTEAFF.

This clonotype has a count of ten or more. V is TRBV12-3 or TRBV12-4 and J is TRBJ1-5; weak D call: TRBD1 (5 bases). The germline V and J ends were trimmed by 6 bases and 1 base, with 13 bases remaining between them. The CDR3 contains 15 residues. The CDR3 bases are TGTGCCAGCAGGCTAAGGGGAGGGAGCAATCAGCCCCAGCATTTT. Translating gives CASRLRGGSNQPQHF.

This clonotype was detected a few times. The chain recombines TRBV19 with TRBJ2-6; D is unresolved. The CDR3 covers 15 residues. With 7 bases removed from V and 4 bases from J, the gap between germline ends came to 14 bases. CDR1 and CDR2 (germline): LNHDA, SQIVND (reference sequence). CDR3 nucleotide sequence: TGTGCCAGTACCTACCCCGGCCCCGGGGCCAACGTCCTGACTTTC. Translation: CASTYPGPGANVLTF.

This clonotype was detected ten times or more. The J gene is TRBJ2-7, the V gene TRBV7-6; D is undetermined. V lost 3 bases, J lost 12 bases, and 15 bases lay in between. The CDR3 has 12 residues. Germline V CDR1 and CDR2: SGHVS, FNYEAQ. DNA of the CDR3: TGTGCCAGCAGCTTCGAAGTGGGGTCATGGTACTTC. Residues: CASSFEVGSWYF.

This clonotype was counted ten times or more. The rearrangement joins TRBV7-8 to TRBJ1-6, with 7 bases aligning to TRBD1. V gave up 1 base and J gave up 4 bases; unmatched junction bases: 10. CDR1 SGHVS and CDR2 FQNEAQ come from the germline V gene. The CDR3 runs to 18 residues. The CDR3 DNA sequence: TGTGCCAGCAGCTTAGGACGGACAGGTCATCTTTATAATTCACCCCTCCACTTT. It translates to CASSLGRTGHLYNSPLHF.

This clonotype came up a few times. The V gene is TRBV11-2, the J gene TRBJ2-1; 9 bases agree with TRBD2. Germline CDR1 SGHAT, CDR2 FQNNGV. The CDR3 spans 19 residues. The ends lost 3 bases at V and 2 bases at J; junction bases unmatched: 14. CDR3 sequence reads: CASSFRRPWRGGPYNEQFF. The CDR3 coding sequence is TGTGCCAGCAGCTTTAGAAGGCCTTGGCGGGGGGGCCCCTACAATGAGCAGTTCTTC.

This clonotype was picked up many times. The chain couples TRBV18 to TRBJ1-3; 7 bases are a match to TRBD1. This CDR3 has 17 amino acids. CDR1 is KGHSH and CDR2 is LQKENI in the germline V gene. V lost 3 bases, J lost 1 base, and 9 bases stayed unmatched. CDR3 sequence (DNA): TGTGCCAGCTCACCGCTCGGGACAGCAGATTCTGGAAACACCATATATTTT. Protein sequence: CASSPLGTADSGNTIYF. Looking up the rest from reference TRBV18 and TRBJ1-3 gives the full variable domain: NAGVMQNPRHLVRRRGQEARLRCSPMKGHSHVYWYRQLPEEGLKFMVYLQKENIIDESGMPKERFSAEFPKEGPSILRIQQVVRGDSAAYFCASSPLGTADSGNTIYFGEGSWLTVV.

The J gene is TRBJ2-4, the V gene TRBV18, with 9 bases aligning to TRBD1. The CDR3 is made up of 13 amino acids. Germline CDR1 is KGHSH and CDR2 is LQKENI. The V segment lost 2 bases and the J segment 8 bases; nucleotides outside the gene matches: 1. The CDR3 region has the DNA TGTGCCAGCTCACCAAGACAGGGGGACATTCAGTACTTC. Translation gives CASSPRQGDIQYF.

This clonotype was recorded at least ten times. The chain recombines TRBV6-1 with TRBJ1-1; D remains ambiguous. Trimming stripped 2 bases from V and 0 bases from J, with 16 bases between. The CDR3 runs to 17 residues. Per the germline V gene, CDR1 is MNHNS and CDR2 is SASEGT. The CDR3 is CASSEHGSSLMNTEAFF. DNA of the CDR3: TGTGCCAGCAGTGAACACGGGTCTTCCCTCATGAACACTGAAGCTTTCTTT.

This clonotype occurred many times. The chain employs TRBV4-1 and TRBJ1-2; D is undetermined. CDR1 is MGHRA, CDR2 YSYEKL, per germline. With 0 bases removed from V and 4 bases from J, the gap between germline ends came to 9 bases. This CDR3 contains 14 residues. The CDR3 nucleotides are TGCGCCAGCAGCCAAGATCCATCGGCCTATGGCTACACCTTC. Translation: CASSQDPSAYGYTF.

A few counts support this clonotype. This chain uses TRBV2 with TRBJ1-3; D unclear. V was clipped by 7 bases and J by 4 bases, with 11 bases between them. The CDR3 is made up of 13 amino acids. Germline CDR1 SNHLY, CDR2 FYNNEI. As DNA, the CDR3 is TGTGCCAGCATCCCCAGTTTAGGAAACACCATATATTTT. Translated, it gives CASIPSLGNTIYF. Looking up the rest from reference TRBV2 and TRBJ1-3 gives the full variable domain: EPEVTQTPSHQVTQMGQEVILRCVPISNHLYFYWYRQILGQKVEFLVSFYNNEISEKSEIFDDQFSVERPDGSNFTLKIRSTKLEDSAMYFCASIPSLGNTIYFGEGSWLTVV.

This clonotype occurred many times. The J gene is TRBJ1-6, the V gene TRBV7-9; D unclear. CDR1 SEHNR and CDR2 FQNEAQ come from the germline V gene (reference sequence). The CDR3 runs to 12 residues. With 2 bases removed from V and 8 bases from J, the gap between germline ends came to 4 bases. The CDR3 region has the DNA TGTGCCAGCAGCTTATTCTATTCACCCCTCCACTTT. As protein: CASSLFYSPLHF.

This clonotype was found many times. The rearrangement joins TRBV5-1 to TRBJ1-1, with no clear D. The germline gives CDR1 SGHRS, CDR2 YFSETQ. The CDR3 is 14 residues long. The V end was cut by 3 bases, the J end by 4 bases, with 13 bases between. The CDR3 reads CASSSGYSVTEAFF. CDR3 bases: TGCGCCAGCAGCTCGGGATACTCGGTCACTGAAGCTTTCTTT.

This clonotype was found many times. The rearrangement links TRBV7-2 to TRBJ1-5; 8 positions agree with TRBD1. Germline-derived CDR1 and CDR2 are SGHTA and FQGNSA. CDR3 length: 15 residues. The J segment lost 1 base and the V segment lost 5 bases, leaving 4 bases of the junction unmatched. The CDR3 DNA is TGTGCCAGCAGCCCCACAGGGGGAAGCAATCAGCCCCAGCATTTT. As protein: CASSPTGGSNQPQHF.

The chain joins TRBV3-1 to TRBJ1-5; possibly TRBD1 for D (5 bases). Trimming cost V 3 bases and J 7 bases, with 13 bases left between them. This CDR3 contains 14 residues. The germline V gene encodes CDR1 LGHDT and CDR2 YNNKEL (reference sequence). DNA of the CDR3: TGTGCCAGCAGCCATCCAGGGCCAGAACAGCCCCAGCATTTT. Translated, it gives CASSHPGPEQPQHF.

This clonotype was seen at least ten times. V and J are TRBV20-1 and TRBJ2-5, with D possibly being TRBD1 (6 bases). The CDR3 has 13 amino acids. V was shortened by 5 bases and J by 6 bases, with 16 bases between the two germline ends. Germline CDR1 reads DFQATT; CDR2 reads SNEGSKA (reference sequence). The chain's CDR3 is CSARRNREKTQYF. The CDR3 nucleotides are TGCAGTGCTCGACGGAACAGGGAAAAGACCCAGTACTTC.

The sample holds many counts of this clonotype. The DNA of the CDR3 is TGCAGTGCTATGGACAGGGGGCACGAGCAGTACTTC. Amino acid sequence: CSAMDRGHEQYF. This chain connects TRBV20-1 to TRBJ2-7; TRBD1 matches at 11 bases. J was trimmed by 5 bases and V by 4 bases; bases with no gene match: 1. Germline-derived CDR1 and CDR2 are DFQATT and SNEGSKA (reference sequence). This CDR3 comprises 12 residues.

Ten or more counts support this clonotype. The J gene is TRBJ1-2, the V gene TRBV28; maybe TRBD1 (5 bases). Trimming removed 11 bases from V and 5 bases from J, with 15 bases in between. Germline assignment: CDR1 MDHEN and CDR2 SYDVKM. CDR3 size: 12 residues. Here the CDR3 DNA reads TGTGCCGTGACAGAGGATCTGTATGGCTACACCTTC. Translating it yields CAVTEDLYGYTF.

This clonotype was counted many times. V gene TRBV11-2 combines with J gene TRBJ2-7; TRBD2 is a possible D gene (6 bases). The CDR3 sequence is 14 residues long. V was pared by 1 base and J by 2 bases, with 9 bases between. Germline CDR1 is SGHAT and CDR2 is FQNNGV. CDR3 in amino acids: CASSLGGAPYEQYF. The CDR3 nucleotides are TGTGCCAGCAGCTTAGGCGGGGCCCCCTACGAGCAGTACTTC.